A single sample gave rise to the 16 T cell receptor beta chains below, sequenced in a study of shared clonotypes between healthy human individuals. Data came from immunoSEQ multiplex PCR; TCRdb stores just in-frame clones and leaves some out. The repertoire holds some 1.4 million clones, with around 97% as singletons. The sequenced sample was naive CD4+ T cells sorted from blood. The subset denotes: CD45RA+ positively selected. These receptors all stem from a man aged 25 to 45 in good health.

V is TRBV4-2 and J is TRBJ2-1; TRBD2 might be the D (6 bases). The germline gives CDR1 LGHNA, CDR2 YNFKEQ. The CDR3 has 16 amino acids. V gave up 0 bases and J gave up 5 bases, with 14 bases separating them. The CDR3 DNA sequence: TGTGCCAGCAGCCAAGAGGGGGGAGACTTTGACAATGAGCAGTTCTTC. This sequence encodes CASSQEGGDFDNEQFF.

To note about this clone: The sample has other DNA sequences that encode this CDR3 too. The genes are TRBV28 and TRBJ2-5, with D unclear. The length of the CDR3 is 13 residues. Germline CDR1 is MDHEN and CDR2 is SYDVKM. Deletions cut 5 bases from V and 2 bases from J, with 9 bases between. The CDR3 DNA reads TGTGCCAGCAGTAGAGACCGGCAAGAGACCCAGTACTTC. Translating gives CASSRDRQETQYF. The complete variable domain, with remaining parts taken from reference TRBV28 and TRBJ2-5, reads DVKVTQSSRYLVKRTGEKVFLECVQDMDHENMFWYRQDPGLGLRLIYFSYDVKMKEKGDIPEGYSVSREKKERFSLILESASTNQTSMYLCASSRDRQETQYFGPGTRLLVL.

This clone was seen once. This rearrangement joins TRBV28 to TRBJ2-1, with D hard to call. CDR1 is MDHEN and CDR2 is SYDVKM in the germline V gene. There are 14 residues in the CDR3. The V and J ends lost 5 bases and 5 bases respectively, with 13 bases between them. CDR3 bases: TGTGCCAGCAGTCCCCACGACTGGAACAATGAGCAGTTCTTC. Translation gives CASSPHDWNNEQFF.

The CDR3 protein is CASSRDRVSNQPQHF. The CDR3 nucleotides are TGTGCCAGCAGCCGAGACAGGGTTAGCAATCAGCCCCAGCATTTT. This chain links TRBV5-5 with TRBJ1-5; 7 positions match TRBD1. The V gene's germline CDR1 is SGHKS and CDR2 YYEKEE (reference sequence). The CDR3 covers 15 residues. The junction had 4 bases not matched to a gene; V was cut back by 4 bases and J by 0 bases.

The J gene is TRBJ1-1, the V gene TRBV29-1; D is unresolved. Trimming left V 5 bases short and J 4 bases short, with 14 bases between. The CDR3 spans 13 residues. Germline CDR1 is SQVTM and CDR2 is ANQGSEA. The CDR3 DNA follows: TGCAGCGTTTTAGGAGGCATGACCACTGAAGCTTTCTTT. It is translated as CSVLGGMTTEAFF. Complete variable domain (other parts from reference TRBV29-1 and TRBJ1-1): SAVISQKPSRDICQRGTSLTIQCQVDSQVTMMFWYRQQPGQSLTLIATANQGSEATYESGFVIDKFPISRPNLTFSTLTVSNMSPEDSSIYLCSVLGGMTTEAFFGQGTRLTVV.

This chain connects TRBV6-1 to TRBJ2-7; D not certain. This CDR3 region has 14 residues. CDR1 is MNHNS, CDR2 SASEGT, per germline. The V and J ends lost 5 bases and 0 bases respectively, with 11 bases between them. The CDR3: CASSLTLNSYEQYF. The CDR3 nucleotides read TGTGCCAGCAGTCTGACGCTAAACTCCTACGAGCAGTACTTC.

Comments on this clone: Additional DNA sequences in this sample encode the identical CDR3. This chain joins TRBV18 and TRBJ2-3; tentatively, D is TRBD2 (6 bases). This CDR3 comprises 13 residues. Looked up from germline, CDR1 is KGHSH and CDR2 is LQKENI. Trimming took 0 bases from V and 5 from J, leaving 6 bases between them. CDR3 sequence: CASSPPGLDTQYF. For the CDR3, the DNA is TGTGCCAGCTCACCACCGGGACTAGATACGCAGTATTTT.

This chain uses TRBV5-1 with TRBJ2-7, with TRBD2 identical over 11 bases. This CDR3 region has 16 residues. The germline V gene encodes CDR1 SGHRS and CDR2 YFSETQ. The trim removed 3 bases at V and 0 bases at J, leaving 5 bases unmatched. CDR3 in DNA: TGCGCCAGCAGCTCGGGCACTAGCGGGAGCTCCTACGAGCAGTACTTC. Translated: CASSSGTSGSSYEQYF.

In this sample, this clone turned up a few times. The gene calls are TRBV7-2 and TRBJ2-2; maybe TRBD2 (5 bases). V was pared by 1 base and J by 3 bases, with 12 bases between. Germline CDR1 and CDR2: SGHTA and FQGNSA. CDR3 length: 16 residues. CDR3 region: CASSLGRGIDTGELFF. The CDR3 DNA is TGTGCCAGCAGCTTAGGACGGGGAATTGACACCGGGGAGCTGTTTTTT.

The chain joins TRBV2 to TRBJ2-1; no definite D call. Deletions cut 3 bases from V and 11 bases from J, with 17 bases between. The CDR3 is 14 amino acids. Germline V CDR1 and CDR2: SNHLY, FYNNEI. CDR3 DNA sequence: TGTGCCAGCAGTGATCAAGGCCCTCGACGTCAGCAGTTCTTC. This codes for CASSDQGPRRQQFF.

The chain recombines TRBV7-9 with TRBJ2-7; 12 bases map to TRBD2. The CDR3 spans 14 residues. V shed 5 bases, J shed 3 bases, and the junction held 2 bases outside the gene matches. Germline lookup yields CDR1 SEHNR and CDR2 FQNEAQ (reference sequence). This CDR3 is CASSRLAGVYEQYF. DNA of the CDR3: TGTGCCAGCAGCCGACTAGCGGGAGTCTACGAGCAGTACTTC.

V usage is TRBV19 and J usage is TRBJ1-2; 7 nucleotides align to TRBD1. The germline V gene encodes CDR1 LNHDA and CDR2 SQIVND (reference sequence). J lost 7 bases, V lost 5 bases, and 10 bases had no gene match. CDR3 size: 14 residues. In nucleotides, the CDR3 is TGTGCCAGTAGTTCATCGACAGGGCCCCCTGGCTACACCTTC. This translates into CASSSSTGPPGYTF.

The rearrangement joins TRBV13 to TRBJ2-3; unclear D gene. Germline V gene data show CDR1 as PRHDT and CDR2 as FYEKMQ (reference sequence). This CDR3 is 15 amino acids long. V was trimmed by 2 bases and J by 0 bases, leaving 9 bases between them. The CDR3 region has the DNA TGTGCCAGCAGCTTACCCGATACTAGCACAGATACGCAGTATTTT. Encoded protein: CASSLPDTSTDTQYF.

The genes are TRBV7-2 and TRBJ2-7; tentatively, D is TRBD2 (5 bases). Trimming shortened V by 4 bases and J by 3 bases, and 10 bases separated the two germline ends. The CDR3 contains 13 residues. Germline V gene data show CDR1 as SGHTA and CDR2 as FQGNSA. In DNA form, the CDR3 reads TGTGCCAGCAGCTCCGGACTGGTCTACGAGCAGTACTTC. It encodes CASSSGLVYEQYF.

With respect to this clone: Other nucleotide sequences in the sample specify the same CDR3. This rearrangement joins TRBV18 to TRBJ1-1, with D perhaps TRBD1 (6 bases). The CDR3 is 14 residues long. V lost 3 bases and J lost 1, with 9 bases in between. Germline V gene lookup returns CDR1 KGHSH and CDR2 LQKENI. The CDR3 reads CASSPSRGNTEAFF. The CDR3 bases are TGTGCCAGCTCACCTTCCAGGGGGAACACTGAAGCTTTCTTT.

CDR3 coding DNA: TGTGCCATCAGTGACCCACGGGAGGCCTACGAGCAGTACTTC. Protein sequence: CAISDPREAYEQYF. This chain links TRBV10-3 with TRBJ2-7; TRBD2 matches 7 bases. Per the germline V gene, CDR1 is ENHRY and CDR2 is SYGVKD. The CDR3 sequence is 14 residues long. V trimming: 3 bases; J trimming: 2 bases; junction bases outside the gene matches: 4.